Listed here is a single T cell receptor beta chain. V lost 4 bases and J lost 12, with 15 bases in between. CDR1 GTSNPN and CDR2 SVGIG come from the germline V gene (reference sequence). This CDR3 is built from 11 residues. This sample is part of a study of blood T cell repertoires in COVID-19. Study details: T cells, B-cell-depleted T cells, or PBMCs supplied cDNA or gDNA.

As processed by the authors: Nucleated cell counts were estimated from reference gene primer amplification. Clones were read by immunoSEQ multiplex PCR, and TCRdb kept only the in-frame ones, dropping some. The DNA was the basis for D and trimming; V, J and clone size are from that table. The sample has 150,000 to 190,000 clones, under 85% seen once. Sequenced: peripheral blood. This sequence originates from a woman older than 75 with acute or convalescent COVID-19. The J gene is TRBJ1-1, the V gene TRBV30; D is ambiguous. The CDR3 reads CAWTSSSVSFF. CDR3 bases: TGTGCCTGGACTTCGTCATCGGTGTCTTTCTTT.